The clone carrying this T cell receptor beta chain was seen many times. As yet, its antigen is unknown. A lack of ophthalmopathy progression within 18 months defined stable Graves' hyperthyroidism. Clinical symptoms, serum thyroxine and TRAb, thyroid ultrasound and orbital computed tomography were used for the diagnoses. Amplification targeted TCR beta CDR3 regions from RNA transcripts. HTBI primers were used for first-round RT-PCR of the TCR CDR3. Each CDR3 protein gets one entry after TCRdb re-called the multiplex PCR reads with MiXCR. This sample has a few hundred thousand distinct CDR3 sequences, with approximately 15% found just once. This entry comes from a study of T cells in Graves' hyperthyroidism and ophthalmopathy. The study's findings and limits: A median approximately 6.8 months before onset, the model predicted ophthalmopathy.

The specimen was blood. The TCR sequence derives from a woman aged 18-29 years with Graves' hyperthyroidism.

DNA of the CDR3: TGTGCCAGCAGCCAAGGACCGGGAGCTGAGCAGTTCTTC. Its protein is CASSQGPGAEQFF. The V gene is TRBV3-1, the J gene TRBJ2-1; a weak D match, TRBD2 (6 bases). V lost 1 base, J lost 9 bases, and 10 bases lay in between. Per the germline V gene, CDR1 is LGHDT and CDR2 is YNNKEL (reference sequence). The CDR3 consists of 13 residues.